Described below is a single TCR beta chain sequence and its context. Its specificity is unknown. The sample belongs to a study of human T cells and chemical hapten exposure. On the study more broadly: TCR yields per sample varied, mainly owing to small pooled library volume differences. The study's findings and limits: After DPC sensitization, TCRs above 1 in 1000 frequency showed no change.

The time point was: healthy volunteer bleed at 6 weeks. Unseparated into fractions, whole blood served as the source from which total RNA was extracted. In the study's own analysis: Individual samples carried between roughly 23,224 and 700,000 TCRs, with some 100,000 as the median. MiXCR, applied by TCRdb to the RACE reads, yields one record per CDR3 protein. The V and J calls here are based on TCRdb, not the publication. The sample yields 65,000 or so distinct CDR3 sequences, about 6% seen once. This CDR3 is built from 14 residues. Germline CDR1 is MDHEN and CDR2 is SYDVKM. V dropped 4 bases and J dropped 10 bases, with 14 bases sitting between them.

The source of this sequence is a female donor in good health. Some clones in this sample may be carry-over from other donors' samples. Sequences were obtained from whole blood. This chain links TRBV28 with TRBJ1-6, with D perhaps matching TRBD1 (6 bases). The CDR3 region has the DNA TGTGCCAGCAGTTCAGTTGAGAGGGGGTCACCCCTCCACTTT. Translation: CASSSVERGSPLHF.